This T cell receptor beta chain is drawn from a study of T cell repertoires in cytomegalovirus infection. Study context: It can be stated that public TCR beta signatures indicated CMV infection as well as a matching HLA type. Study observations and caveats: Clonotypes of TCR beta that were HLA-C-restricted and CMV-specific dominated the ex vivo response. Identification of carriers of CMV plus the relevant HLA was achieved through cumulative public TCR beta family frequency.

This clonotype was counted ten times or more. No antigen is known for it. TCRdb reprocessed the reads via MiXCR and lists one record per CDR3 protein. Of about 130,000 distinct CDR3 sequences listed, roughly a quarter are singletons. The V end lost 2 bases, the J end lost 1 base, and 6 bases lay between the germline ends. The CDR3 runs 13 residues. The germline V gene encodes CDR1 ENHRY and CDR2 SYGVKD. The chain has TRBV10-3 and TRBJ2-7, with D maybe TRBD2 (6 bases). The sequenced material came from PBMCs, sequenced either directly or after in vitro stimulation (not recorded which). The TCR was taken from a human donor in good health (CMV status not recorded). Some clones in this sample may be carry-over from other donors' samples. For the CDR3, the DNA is TGTGCCATCAGTGAGCGGGGGTCCTACGAGCAGTACTTC. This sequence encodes CAISERGSYEQYF.